These 10 T cell receptor beta chains came from one sample sequenced in a study of T cells in Graves' hyperthyroidism and ophthalmopathy. Amplified regions were TCR beta CDR3 sequences from RNA transcripts. The HTBI primer set was used in a first-round RT-PCR of the TCR CDR3. MiXCR was run by TCRdb on the multiplex PCR reads, yielding one entry per CDR3 protein. The sample has approximately 690,000 distinct CDR3 sequences, about 14% seen once; the top ten hold around 12%. The sample comprised blood. These receptor sequences come from a woman in her forties or fifties with Graves' ophthalmopathy.

This clonotype was counted many times. This sequence joins TRBV7-2 and TRBJ2-1; 16 bases agree with TRBD2. The CDR3 is 17 residues long. Germline CDR1 and CDR2: SGHTA and FQGNSA. Germline trimming cut 3 bases from V and 8 bases from J; bases unmatched to any gene: 7. DNA of the CDR3: TGTGCCAGCAGCTTCCCGGGACTAGCGGGAGGGCATTATGAGCAGTTCTTC. Its translation: CASSFPGLAGGHYEQFF.

This clonotype was counted ten times or more. The chain joins TRBV18 to TRBJ1-1, with D uncertain. Trimming removed 2 bases from V and 0 bases from J, with 1 base in between. Germline values: CDR1 KGHSH, CDR2 LQKENI. This CDR3 is built from 12 residues. CDR3 in DNA: TGTGCCAGCTCACCAATGAACACTGAAGCTTTCTTT. Residues: CASSPMNTEAFF. The full variable domain, in which reference TRBV18 and TRBJ1-1 provide the parts outside the CDR3, is NAGVMQNPRHLVRRRGQEARLRCSPMKGHSHVYWYRQLPEEGLKFMVYLQKENIIDESGMPKERFSAEFPKEGPSILRIQQVVRGDSAAYFCASSPMNTEAFFGQGTRLTVV.

The chain links TRBV7-2 to TRBJ2-1; D unclear. Germline lookup yields CDR1 SGHTA and CDR2 FQGNSA. The CDR3 contains 12 residues. V was trimmed by 10 bases and J by 5 bases, leaving 12 bases between them. The CDR3 is CATSPAHNEQFF. As DNA, the CDR3 is TGTGCCACCTCACCCGCCCACAATGAGCAGTTCTTC.

Many counts were recorded for this clonotype. At one end, the junction sequence differs from germline, possibly due to a read error. The chain joins TRBV5-1 to TRBJ1-2; D unclear. The germline V gene has CDR1 SGHRS and CDR2 YFSETQ. This CDR3 has 13 amino acids. The CDR3 loop is CASSLGRGYGYTF. CDR3 coding DNA: TGTGCCAGCAGCTTAGGCCGAGGCTATGGCTACACCTTC. Full variable domain (rest looked up from reference TRBV5-1 and TRBJ1-2): KAGVTQTPRYLIKTRGQQVTLSCSPISGHRSVSWYQQTPGQGLQFLFEYFSETQRNKGNFPGRFSGRQFSNSRSEMNVSTLELGDSALYLCASSLGRGYGYTFGSGTRLTVV.

This clonotype was found many times. The V and J genes are TRBV15 and TRBJ1-1, with TRBD1 matching 9 bases. J lost 1 base, V lost 5 bases, and 5 bases had no gene match. Germline V lookup: CDR1 LNHNV, CDR2 YYDKDF (reference sequence). The CDR3 contains 15 residues. CDR3 amino acids: CATSRRQGENTEAFF. In nucleotides, the CDR3 is TGTGCCACCAGCCGCAGACAGGGGGAGAACACTGAAGCTTTCTTT.

This clonotype was picked up many times. The chain joins TRBV7-2 to TRBJ1-3; TRBD1 matches 10 bases. Germline CDR1 SGHTA, CDR2 FQGNSA. With 4 bases clipped from V and 3 bases from J, the junction kept 6 bases outside the gene matches. The CDR3 extends over 16 amino acids. The CDR3 bases are TGTGCCAGCAGCTCCGACAGGGGGCCTTATGGAAACACCATATATTTT. Its translation is CASSSDRGPYGNTIYF. Full variable domain (remainder filled in from reference TRBV7-2 and TRBJ1-3): GAGVSQSPSNKVTEKGKDVELRCDPISGHTALYWYRQSLGQGLEFLIYFQGNSAPDKSGLPSDRFSAERTGGSVSTLTIQRTQQEDSAVYLCASSSDRGPYGNTIYFGEGSWLTVV.

The rearrangement joins TRBV4-1 to TRBJ2-1; 9 positions agree with TRBD2. This CDR3 is 16 amino acids long. Germline V gene data show CDR1 as MGHRA and CDR2 as YSYEKL. J was trimmed by 9 bases and V by 1 base; bases with no gene match: 10. CDR3 nucleotide sequence: TGCGCCAGCAGCCAAGTCGCTGGGACTAGCTACGTTGAGCAGTTCTTC. It specifies CASSQVAGTSYVEQFF.

V and J are TRBV15 and TRBJ2-1; 10 bases fit TRBD1. The CDR3 has 18 amino acids. With V trimmed by 5 bases and J by 6 bases, 16 bases remained unmatched. CDR1 is LNHNV and CDR2 is YYDKDF in the germline V gene (reference sequence). CDR3 coding DNA: TGTGCCACCAGCTCACATTTCGACGGGACAGGGGTGGTCAATGAGCAGTTCTTC. It specifies CATSSHFDGTGVVNEQFF. The complete variable domain, with remaining parts taken from reference TRBV15 and TRBJ2-1, reads DAMVIQNPRYQVTQFGKPVTLSCSQTLNHNVMYWYQQKSSQAPKLLFHYYDKDFNNEADTPDNFQSRRPNTSFCFLDIRSPGLGDTAMYLCATSSHFDGTGVVNEQFFGPGTRLTVL.

This chain joins TRBV4-2 and TRBJ2-3, with a possible D match to TRBD2 (5 bases). Trimming took 0 bases from V and 7 from J, leaving 8 bases between them. There are 13 residues in the CDR3. Looked up from germline, CDR1 is LGHNA and CDR2 is YNFKEQ. The DNA for the CDR3 is TGTGCCAGCAGCCAAGACGAGGGAAATACGCAGTATTTT. It translates to CASSQDEGNTQYF.

In its sample, this clonotype was seen a few times. The rearrangement links TRBV5-1 to TRBJ2-4, with a possible D match to TRBD1 (6 bases). V was trimmed by 4 bases and J by 9 bases, leaving 14 bases between them. The CDR3 loop spans 13 amino acids. From germline, CDR1 is SGHRS and CDR2 YFSETQ. This CDR3 reads CASSRGRGFIQYF. DNA for the CDR3: TGCGCCAGCAGCCGCGGCAGGGGTTTCATTCAGTACTTC.